The next 21 T cell receptor beta chains were all read from a single sample in a study of neurological immune-mediated disorders. TCRdb reprocessed the 5' RACE reads with MiXCR, giving one entry per CDR3 protein. The data show just over 20,000 distinct CDR3 sequences, 17% seen once. Source material: CD8+ T cells from blood. The receptors were sampled from a woman aged 18-35 years with multiple sclerosis.

The gene calls are TRBV5-4 and TRBJ2-4; a possible D gene is TRBD1 (7 bases). The CDR3 extends over 13 amino acids. Germline CDR1 is SGHNT and CDR2 is YYREEE (reference sequence). Deletions cut 7 bases from V and 3 bases from J, with 11 bases between. The CDR3 is CASGGTDKNIQYF. In DNA, the CDR3 is TGTGCCAGCGGCGGGACAGACAAAAACATTCAGTACTTC.

The gene calls are TRBV20-1 and TRBJ2-1, with 13 bases aligning to TRBD2. The CDR3 spans 19 residues. Looked up from germline, CDR1 is DFQATT and CDR2 is SNEGSKA (reference sequence). V gave up 5 bases and J gave up 4 bases; unmatched junction bases: 17. CDR3 DNA sequence: TGCAGTGCTGGGGTGGGACATCCCGGACTAGCGGGAGTTTACAATGAGCAGTTCTTC. It codes for CSAGVGHPGLAGVYNEQFF.

This clonotype is categorized as medium-sized (0.01 to 0.1%). The chain combines TRBV6-5 with TRBJ2-5; 13 bases align to TRBD2. Per germline, CDR1 MNHEY and CDR2 SVGAGI. V gave up 5 bases and J gave up 5 bases; unmatched junction bases: 8. This CDR3 is built from 16 residues. Here the CDR3 reads CASSPWTSGGRETQYF. In nucleotides, the CDR3 is TGTGCCAGCAGTCCATGGACTAGCGGGGGAAGGGAGACCCAGTACTTC.

This clonotype has at least ten counts. This chain connects TRBV10-3 to TRBJ2-1; 10 bases line up with TRBD2. The length of the CDR3 is 14 residues. Trimming cost V 8 bases and J 3 bases; bases outside gene matches: 4. Germline CDR1 and CDR2: ENHRY and SYGVKD. The CDR3 protein is CAIHEREGYNEQFF. CDR3 coding DNA: TGTGCCATCCACGAGCGGGAGGGCTACAATGAGCAGTTCTTC.

The sample holds many counts of this clonotype. The V gene is TRBV6-5, the J gene TRBJ1-4; D is undetermined. This CDR3 comprises 14 residues. Germline V lookup: CDR1 MNHEY, CDR2 SVGAGI. The V and J ends lost 2 bases and 7 bases respectively, with 11 bases between them. This CDR3 is CASSYGSVGEKLFF. In DNA, the CDR3 is TGTGCCAGCAGTTACGGGTCCGTCGGTGAAAAACTGTTTTTT.

This clonotype has a count of ten or more. The V call is TRBV29-1, the J call TRBJ2-1; TRBD2 aligns across 9 bases. In germline, CDR1 is SQVTM, CDR2 ANQGSEA. The junction had 4 bases not matched to a gene; V was cut back by 3 bases and J by 4 bases. The CDR3 spans 14 residues. The CDR3 DNA is TGCAGCGTTGATGTAGCGGGAGCGTACAATGAGCAGTTCTTC. This sequence encodes CSVDVAGAYNEQFF.

V gene TRBV14 combines with J gene TRBJ1-6; 8 bases are a match to TRBD1. The V gene's germline CDR1 is SGHDN and CDR2 FVKESK. Trimming at V came to 1 base and at J to 10 bases, leaving 6 bases not matched to a gene. The CDR3 is 15 amino acids. The CDR3 sequence: CASSQGQGIGSPLHF. As DNA, the CDR3 is TGTGCCAGCAGCCAAGGACAGGGGATCGGCTCACCCCTCCACTTT.

The chain employs TRBV19 and TRBJ1-5; no clear D gene. Trimming took 3 bases from V and 5 from J, leaving 11 bases between them. The CDR3 covers 14 residues. Germline V lookup: CDR1 LNHDA, CDR2 SQIVND (reference sequence). CDR3 residues: CASSIRAGDQPQHF. The CDR3 DNA follows: TGTGCCAGTAGTATTCGGGCAGGAGATCAGCCCCAGCATTTT.

This clonotype was observed many times. The CDR3 here is CASSLAPSGPYEQYV. For the CDR3, the DNA is TGTGCCAGCAGCTTAGCCCCTAGCGGACCCTACGAGCAGTACGTC. The chain uses TRBV11-2 and TRBJ2-7, with 7 bases aligning to TRBD2. Losses at the gene ends were 1 base for V and 2 bases for J; bases not matched to a gene: 5. The germline gives CDR1 SGHAT, CDR2 FQNNGV. The CDR3 runs to 15 residues.

This clonotype was counted many times. The chain joins TRBV28 to TRBJ2-7; 9 bases line up with TRBD2. After removal of 6 bases from V and 3 bases from J, the junction contained 3 bases not matched to a gene. The CDR3 loop spans 13 amino acids. Germline CDR1 and CDR2: MDHEN and SYDVKM. The CDR3 bases are TGTGCCAGCAGCCGGACTAGCGACTACGAGCAGTACGTC. It yields the protein CASSRTSDYEQYV.

This clonotype came up many times. V is TRBV6-5 and J is TRBJ2-5; 12 bases map to TRBD2. V lost 5 bases to trimming and J lost 5 bases; unmatched junction nucleotides: 6. CDR1 is MNHEY and CDR2 is SVGAGI in the germline V gene. This CDR3 spans 15 amino acids. In DNA form, the CDR3 reads TGTGCCAGCAGTCAGACTAGCGGGAGTGGTGAGACCCAGTACTTC. As protein: CASSQTSGSGETQYF.

This clonotype was counted ten times or more. V usage is TRBV14 and J usage is TRBJ1-2; 8 bases fit TRBD1. Per germline, CDR1 SGHDN and CDR2 FVKESK. Unmatched junction bases numbered 26, after V lost 5 bases and J lost 3 bases. This CDR3 is built from 21 residues. CDR3 DNA sequence: TGTGCCAGCAGCTGGACAGGGAACTTTCCCTGGTGGGGTAAGATCGACTATGGCTACACCTTC. It encodes CASSWTGNFPWWGKIDYGYTF.

The genes are TRBV29-1 and TRBJ2-5; 12 nucleotides match TRBD1. The CDR3 totals 14 residues. Germline V gene lookup returns CDR1 SQVTM and CDR2 ANQGSEA. V was clipped by 7 bases and J by 4 bases; unmatched bases: 7. The CDR3 loop reads CSATGQGARETQYF. DNA of the CDR3: TGCAGCGCTACGGGACAGGGGGCGAGAGAGACCCAGTACTTC.

This clonotype occurred many times. The CDR3 sequence: CATSRDRQGYEQYF. The CDR3 DNA is TGTGCCACCAGCAGGGATCGACAGGGCTACGAGCAGTACTTC. The chain joins TRBV15 to TRBJ2-7; TRBD1 aligns across 7 bases. The CDR3 has 14 amino acids. CDR1 is LNHNV and CDR2 is YYDKDF in the germline V gene (reference sequence). Trimming cost V 3 bases and J 3 bases; bases outside gene matches: 5.

This clonotype was counted a few times. The chain recombines TRBV5-6 with TRBJ1-1; D is undetermined. Germline CDR1 SGHDT, CDR2 YYEEEE. This CDR3 is 12 amino acids long. V lost 4 bases, J lost 8 bases, and 12 bases lay in between. The CDR3, as DNA: TGTGCCAGCAGCCCCGTAGGCAGGGAAGCTTTCTTT. Encoded protein: CASSPVGREAFF.

This clonotype was counted ten times or more. The chain has TRBV5-6 and TRBJ2-5; no clear D. Germline values: CDR1 SGHDT, CDR2 YYEEEE. The CDR3 runs to 13 residues. Trimming took off 1 base at V and 2 bases at J, with 6 bases between the two ends. The CDR3 coding sequence is TGTGCCAGCAGCTTGACTACACAAGAGACCCAGTACTTC. Amino acids: CASSLTTQETQYF.

This clonotype was observed many times. The V call is TRBV14, the J call TRBJ1-1; D unresolved. V was shortened by 0 bases and J by 0 bases, with 11 bases between the two germline ends. Germline CDR1 SGHDN, CDR2 FVKESK. The CDR3 is 16 residues long. The CDR3 reads CASSQEWVRVNTEAFF. CDR3 nucleotide sequence: TGTGCCAGCAGCCAAGAGTGGGTTAGGGTGAACACTGAAGCTTTCTTT. The whole variable domain, remainder taken from reference TRBV14 and TRBJ1-1, is EAGVTQFPSHSVIEKGQTVTLRCDPISGHDNLYWYRRVMGKEIKFLLHFVKESKQDESGMPNNRFLAERTGGTYSTLKVQPAELEDSGVYFCASSQEWVRVNTEAFFGQGTRLTVV.

This clonotype was counted many times. The chain has TRBV20-1 and TRBJ1-5; maybe TRBD1 (5 bases). From germline, CDR1 is DFQATT and CDR2 SNEGSKA (reference sequence). The CDR3 sequence is 13 residues long. Trimming stripped 2 bases from V and 3 bases from J, with 8 bases between. The CDR3 DNA reads TGCAGTGCTAGATCACAGGTCAATCAGCCCCAGCATTTT. Amino acids: CSARSQVNQPQHF.

This clonotype came up many times. The V call is TRBV6-4, the J call TRBJ1-5; no reliable D call. The CDR3 loop spans 14 amino acids. V dropped 6 bases and J dropped 0 bases, with 9 bases sitting between them. CDR1 and CDR2 from the germline V gene are MRHNA and SNTAGT. The CDR3 region has the DNA TGTGCCAGCAGCCTAGACGGTAGCAATCAGCCCCAGCATTTT. Residues: CASSLDGSNQPQHF.

The sample holds many counts of this clonotype. The chain couples TRBV29-1 to TRBJ1-1; 9 bases fit TRBD1. V dropped 5 bases and J dropped 4; count of bases not matched to a gene: 5. There are 13 residues in the CDR3. Germline assignment: CDR1 SQVTM and CDR2 ANQGSEA. CDR3 nucleotide sequence: TGCAGCGTTTGGACAGGGGAAGGCACTGAAGCTTTCTTT. Amino acids: CSVWTGEGTEAFF.

The rearrangement joins TRBV5-5 to TRBJ1-2; D possibly corresponds to TRBD1 (5 bases). This CDR3 is 15 amino acids long. Germline V gene data show CDR1 as SGHKS and CDR2 as YYEKEE (reference sequence). Trimming left V 1 base short and J 5 bases short, with 15 bases between. CDR3 bases: TGTGCCAGCAGCTTGATGACGGCAGGGAAATATGGCTACACCTTC. Encoded protein: CASSLMTAGKYGYTF.